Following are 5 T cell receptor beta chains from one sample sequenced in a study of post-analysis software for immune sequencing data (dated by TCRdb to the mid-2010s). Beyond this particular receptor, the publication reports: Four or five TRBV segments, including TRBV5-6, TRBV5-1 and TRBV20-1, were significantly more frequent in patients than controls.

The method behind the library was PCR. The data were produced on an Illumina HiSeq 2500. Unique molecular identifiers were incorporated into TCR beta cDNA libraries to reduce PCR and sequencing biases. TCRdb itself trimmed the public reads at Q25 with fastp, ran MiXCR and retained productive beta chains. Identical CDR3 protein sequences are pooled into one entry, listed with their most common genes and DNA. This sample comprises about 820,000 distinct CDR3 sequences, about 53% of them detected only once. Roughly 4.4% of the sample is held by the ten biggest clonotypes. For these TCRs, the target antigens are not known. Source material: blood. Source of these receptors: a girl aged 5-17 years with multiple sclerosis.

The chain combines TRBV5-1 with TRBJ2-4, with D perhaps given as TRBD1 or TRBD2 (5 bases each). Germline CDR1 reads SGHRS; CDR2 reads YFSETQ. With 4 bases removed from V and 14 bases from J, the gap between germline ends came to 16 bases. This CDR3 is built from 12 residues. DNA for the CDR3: TGCGCCAGCAGCCAGGCCGGGACCGGAGAGTACTTC. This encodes CASSQAGTGEYF. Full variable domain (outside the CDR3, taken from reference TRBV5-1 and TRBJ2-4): KAGVTQTPRYLIKTRGQQVTLSCSPISGHRSVSWYQQTPGQGLQFLFEYFSETQRNKGNFPGRFSGRQFSNSRSEMNVSTLELGDSALYLCASSQAGTGEYFGAGTRLSVL.

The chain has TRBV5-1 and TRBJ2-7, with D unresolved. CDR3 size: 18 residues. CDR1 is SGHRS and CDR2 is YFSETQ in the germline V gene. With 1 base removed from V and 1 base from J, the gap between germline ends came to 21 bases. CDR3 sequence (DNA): TGCGCCAGCAGCTTGATTGGGGTGAACAGAGGAGTGTCCTACGAGCAGTACTTC. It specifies CASSLIGVNRGVSYEQYF. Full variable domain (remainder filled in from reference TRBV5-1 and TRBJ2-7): KAGVTQTPRYLIKTRGQQVTLSCSPISGHRSVSWYQQTPGQGLQFLFEYFSETQRNKGNFPGRFSGRQFSNSRSEMNVSTLELGDSALYLCASSLIGVNRGVSYEQYFGPGTRLTVT.

As DNA, the CDR3 is TGTGCCAGCAGCTTGGAGGGACTAGCAGCGGAGACCCAGTACTTC. This sequence encodes CASSLEGLAAETQYF. The chain couples TRBV5-4 to TRBJ2-5, with 9 bases aligning to TRBD2. Per the germline V gene, CDR1 is SGHNT and CDR2 is YYREEE (reference sequence). This CDR3 spans 15 amino acids. V lost 0 bases and J lost 5; bases outside the gene matches: 5.

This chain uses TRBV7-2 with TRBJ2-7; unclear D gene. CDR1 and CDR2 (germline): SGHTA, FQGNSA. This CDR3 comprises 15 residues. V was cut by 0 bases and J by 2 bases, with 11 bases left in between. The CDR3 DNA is TGTGCCAGCAGCTTAGCTAGTGGGCCCCCCTACGAGCAGTACTTC. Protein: CASSLASGPPYEQYF. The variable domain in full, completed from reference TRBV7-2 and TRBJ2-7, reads GAGVSQSPSNKVTEKGKDVELRCDPISGHTALYWYRQSLGQGLEFLIYFQGNSAPDKSGLPSDRFSAERTGGSVSTLTIQRTQQEDSAVYLCASSLASGPPYEQYFGPGTRLTVT.

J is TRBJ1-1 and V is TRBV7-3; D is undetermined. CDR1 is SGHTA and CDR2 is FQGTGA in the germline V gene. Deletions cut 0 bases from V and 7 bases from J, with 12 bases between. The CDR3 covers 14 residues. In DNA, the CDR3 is TGTGCCAGCAGCTTAACGTCGGGTATTGGTGAAGCTTTCTTT. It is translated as CASSLTSGIGEAFF.